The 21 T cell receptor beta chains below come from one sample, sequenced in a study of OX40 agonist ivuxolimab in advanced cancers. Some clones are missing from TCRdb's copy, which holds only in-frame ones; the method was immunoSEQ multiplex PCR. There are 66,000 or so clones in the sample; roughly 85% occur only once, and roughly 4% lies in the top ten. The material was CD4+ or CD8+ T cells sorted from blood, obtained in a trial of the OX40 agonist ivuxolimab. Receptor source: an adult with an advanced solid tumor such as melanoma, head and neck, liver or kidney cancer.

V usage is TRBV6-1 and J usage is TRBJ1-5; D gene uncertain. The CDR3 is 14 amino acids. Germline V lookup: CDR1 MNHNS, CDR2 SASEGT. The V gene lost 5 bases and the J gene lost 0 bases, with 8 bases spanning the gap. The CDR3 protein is CASSWTDSNQPQHF. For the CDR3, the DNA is TGTGCCAGCAGTTGGACTGATAGCAATCAGCCCCAGCATTTT.

CDR3 sequence reads: CASSPAVGNEKLFF. CDR3 nucleotide sequence: TGTGCCAGCTCACCAGCAGTGGGTAATGAAAAACTGTTTTTT. The chain has TRBV18 and TRBJ1-4; D not certain. Germline V gene sequence: CDR1 KGHSH, CDR2 LQKENI. The CDR3 contains 14 residues. The V end was cut by 2 bases, the J end by 4 bases, with 8 bases between.

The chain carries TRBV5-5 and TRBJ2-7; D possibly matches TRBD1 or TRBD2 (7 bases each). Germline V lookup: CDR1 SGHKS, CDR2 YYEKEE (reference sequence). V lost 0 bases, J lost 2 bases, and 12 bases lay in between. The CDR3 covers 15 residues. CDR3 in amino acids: CASSLVPGGAYEQYF. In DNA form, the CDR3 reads TGTGCCAGCAGCTTGGTGCCAGGGGGGGCCTACGAGCAGTACTTC.

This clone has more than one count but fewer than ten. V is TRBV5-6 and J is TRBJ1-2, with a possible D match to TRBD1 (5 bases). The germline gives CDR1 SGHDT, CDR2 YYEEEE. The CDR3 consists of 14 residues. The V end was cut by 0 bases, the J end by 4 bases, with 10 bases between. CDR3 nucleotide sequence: TGTGCCAGCAGCTTGGCCTCTGGGACCTATGGCTACACCTTC. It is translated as CASSLASGTYGYTF.

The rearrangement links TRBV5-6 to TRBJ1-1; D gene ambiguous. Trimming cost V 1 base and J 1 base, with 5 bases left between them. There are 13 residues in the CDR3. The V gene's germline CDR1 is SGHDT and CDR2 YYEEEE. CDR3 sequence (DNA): TGTGCCAGCAGCTTGAGGCAGAACACTGAAGCTTTCTTT. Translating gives CASSLRQNTEAFF.

CDR3 bases: TGTGCCAGCAGCTTGGGACTAGCGCCCGGGGCCGAGCAGTACTTC. This gives the protein CASSLGLAPGAEQYF. The J gene is TRBJ2-7, the V gene TRBV13; 10 positions match TRBD2. Trimming took 3 bases from V and 6 from J; bases not matched to a gene: 8. CDR1 PRHDT and CDR2 FYEKMQ come from the germline V gene (reference sequence). This CDR3 contains 15 residues.

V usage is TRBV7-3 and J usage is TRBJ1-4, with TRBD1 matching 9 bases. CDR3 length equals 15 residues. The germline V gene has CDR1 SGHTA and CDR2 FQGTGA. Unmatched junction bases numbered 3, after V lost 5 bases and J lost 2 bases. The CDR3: CASSDRGLTNEKLFF. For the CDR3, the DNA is TGTGCCAGCAGCGACAGGGGGTTGACTAATGAAAAACTGTTTTTT.

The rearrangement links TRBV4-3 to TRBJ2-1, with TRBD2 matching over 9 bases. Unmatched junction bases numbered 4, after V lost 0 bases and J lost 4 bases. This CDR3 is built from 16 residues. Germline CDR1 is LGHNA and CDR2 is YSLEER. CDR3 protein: CASSQDQAGGYNEQFF. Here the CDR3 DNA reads TGCGCCAGCAGCCAAGATCAGGCGGGGGGGTACAATGAGCAGTTCTTC.

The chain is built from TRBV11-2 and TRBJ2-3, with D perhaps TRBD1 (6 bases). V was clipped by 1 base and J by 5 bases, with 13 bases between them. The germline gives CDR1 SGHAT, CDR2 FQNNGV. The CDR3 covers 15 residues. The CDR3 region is CASSLGTGKLDTQYF. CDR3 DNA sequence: TGTGCCAGCAGCTTAGGCACAGGGAAGTTAGATACGCAGTATTTT.

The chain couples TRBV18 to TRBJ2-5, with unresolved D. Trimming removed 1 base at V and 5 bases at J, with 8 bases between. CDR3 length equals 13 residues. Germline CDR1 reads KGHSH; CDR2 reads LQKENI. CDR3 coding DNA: TGTGCCAGCTCACCACTAAATGGGGAGACCCAGTACTTC. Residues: CASSPLNGETQYF.

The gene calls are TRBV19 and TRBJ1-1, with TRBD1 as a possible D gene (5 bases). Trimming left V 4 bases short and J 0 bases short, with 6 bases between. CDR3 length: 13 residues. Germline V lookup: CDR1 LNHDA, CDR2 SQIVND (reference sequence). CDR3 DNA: TGTGCCAGTAGTACCAGGGTGAACACTGAAGCTTTCTTT. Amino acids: CASSTRVNTEAFF. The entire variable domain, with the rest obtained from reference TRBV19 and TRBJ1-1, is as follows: DGGITQSPKYLFRKEGQNVTLSCEQNLNHDAMYWYRQDPGQGLRLIYYSQIVNDFQKGDIAEGYSVSREKKESFPLTVTSAQKNPTAFYLCASSTRVNTEAFFGQGTRLTVV.

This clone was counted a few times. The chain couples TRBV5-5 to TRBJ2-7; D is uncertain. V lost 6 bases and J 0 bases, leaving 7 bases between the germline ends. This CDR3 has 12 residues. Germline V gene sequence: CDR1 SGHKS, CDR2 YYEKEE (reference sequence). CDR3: CASNLDSYEQYF. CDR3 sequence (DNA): TGTGCCAGCAATCTCGACTCCTACGAGCAGTACTTC. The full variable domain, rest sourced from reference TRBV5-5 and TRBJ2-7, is DAGVTQSPTHLIKTRGQQVTLRCSPISGHKSVSWYQQVLGQGPQFIFQYYEKEERGRGNFPDRFSARQFPNYSSELNVNALLLGDSALYLCASNLDSYEQYFGPGTRLTVT.

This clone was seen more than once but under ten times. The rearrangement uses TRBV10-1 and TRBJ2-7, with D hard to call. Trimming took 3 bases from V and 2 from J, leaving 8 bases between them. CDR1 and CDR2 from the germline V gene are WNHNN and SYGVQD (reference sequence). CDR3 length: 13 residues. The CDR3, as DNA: TGCGCCAGCAGTGAACGGATAACCTACGAGCAGTACTTC. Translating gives CASSERITYEQYF.

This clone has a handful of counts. The CDR3 spells CASRLDSLNTEAFF. Written as DNA, the CDR3 is TGCGCCAGCAGACTGGACAGTTTGAACACTGAAGCTTTCTTT. The chain has TRBV5-1 and TRBJ1-1; the D gene is possibly TRBD1 (6 bases). Trimming shortened V by 5 bases and J by 0 bases, and 11 bases separated the two germline ends. Germline V CDR1 and CDR2: SGHRS, YFSETQ. This CDR3 comprises 14 residues.

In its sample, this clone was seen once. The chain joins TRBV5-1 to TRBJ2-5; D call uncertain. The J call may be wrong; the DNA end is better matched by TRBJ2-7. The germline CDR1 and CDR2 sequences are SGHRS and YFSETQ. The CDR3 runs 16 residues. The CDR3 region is CASSLEVGFGFGEQYF. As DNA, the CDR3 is TGCGCCAGCAGCTTGGAGGTTGGGTTCGGTTTTGGCGAGCAGTACTTC.

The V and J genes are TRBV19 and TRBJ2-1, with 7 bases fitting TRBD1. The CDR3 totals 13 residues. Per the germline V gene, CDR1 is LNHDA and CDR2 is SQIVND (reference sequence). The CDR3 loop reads CVTRGTTGNEQFF. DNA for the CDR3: TGTGTCACAAGGGGAACGACAGGGAATGAGCAGTTCTTC.

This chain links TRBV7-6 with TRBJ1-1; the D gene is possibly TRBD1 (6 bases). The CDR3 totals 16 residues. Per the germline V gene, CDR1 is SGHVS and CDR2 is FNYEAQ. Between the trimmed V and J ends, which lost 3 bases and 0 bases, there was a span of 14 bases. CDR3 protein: CASSFFLDSMNTEAFF. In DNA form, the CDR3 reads TGTGCCAGCAGCTTCTTCCTGGACAGCATGAACACTGAAGCTTTCTTT.

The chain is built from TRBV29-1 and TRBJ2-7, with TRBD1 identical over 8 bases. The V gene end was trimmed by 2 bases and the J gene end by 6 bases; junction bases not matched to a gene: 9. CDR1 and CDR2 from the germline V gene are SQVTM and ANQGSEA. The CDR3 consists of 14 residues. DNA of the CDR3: TGCAGCGTTGAACCCACAGGGGGAATTTTCGAGCAGTACTTC. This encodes CSVEPTGGIFEQYF.

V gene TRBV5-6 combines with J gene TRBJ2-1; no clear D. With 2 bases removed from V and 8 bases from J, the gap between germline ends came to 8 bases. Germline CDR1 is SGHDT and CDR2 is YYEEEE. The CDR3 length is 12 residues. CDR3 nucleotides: TGTGCCAGCAGCTTTCTAGGCGATGAGCAGTTCTTC. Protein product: CASSFLGDEQFF.

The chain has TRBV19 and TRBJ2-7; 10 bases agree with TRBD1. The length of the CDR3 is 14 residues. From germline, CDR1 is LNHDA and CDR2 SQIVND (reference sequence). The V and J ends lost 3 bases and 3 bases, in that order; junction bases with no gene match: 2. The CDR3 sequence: CASSIGQGVYEQYF. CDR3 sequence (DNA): TGTGCCAGTAGTATCGGACAGGGGGTCTACGAGCAGTACTTC. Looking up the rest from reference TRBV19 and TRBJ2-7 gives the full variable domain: DGGITQSPKYLFRKEGQNVTLSCEQNLNHDAMYWYRQDPGQGLRLIYYSQIVNDFQKGDIAEGYSVSREKKESFPLTVTSAQKNPTAFYLCASSIGQGVYEQYFGPGTRLTVT.

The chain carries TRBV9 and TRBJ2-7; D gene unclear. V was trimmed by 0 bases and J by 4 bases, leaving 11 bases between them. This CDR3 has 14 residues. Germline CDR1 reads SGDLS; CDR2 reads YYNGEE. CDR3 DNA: TGTGCCAGCAGCGTAGAAAGTGATACTTACGAGCAGTACTTC. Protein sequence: CASSVESDTYEQYF.